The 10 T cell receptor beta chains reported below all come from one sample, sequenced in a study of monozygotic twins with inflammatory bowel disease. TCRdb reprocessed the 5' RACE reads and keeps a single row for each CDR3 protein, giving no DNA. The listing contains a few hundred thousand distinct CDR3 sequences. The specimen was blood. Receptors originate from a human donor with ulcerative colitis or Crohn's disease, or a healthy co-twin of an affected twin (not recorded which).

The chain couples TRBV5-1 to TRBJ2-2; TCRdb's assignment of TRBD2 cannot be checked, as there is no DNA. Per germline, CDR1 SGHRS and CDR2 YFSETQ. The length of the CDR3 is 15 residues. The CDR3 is CASSLRAGYTGELFF.

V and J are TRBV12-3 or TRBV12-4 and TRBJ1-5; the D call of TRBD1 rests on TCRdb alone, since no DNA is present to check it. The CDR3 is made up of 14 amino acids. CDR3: CASRSGTLNQPQHF.

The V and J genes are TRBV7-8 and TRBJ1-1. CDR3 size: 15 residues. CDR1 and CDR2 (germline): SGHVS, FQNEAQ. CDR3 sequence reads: CASSLVIAGDTEAFF.

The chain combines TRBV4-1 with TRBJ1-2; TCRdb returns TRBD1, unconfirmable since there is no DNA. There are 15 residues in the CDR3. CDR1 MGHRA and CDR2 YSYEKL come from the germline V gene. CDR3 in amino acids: CASSQGQVINYGYTF.

CDR3 region: CASSRGGAEAFF. The rearrangement uses TRBV5-1 and TRBJ1-1; TCRdb's D call, TRBD1, is unchecked because there is no DNA. The CDR3 runs to 12 residues. Germline V CDR1 and CDR2: SGHRS, YFSETQ.

This CDR3 is CASSVQGASTDTQYF. The rearrangement joins TRBV18 to TRBJ2-3; absent DNA, TCRdb's TRBD1 call cannot be checked. Per the germline V gene, CDR1 is KGHSH and CDR2 is LQKENI. CDR3 length: 15 residues.

The chain's CDR3 is CASSYQRGPYEQYF. The V and J genes are TRBV6-5 and TRBJ2-7. Germline CDR1 reads MNHEY; CDR2 reads SVGAGI. The CDR3 runs to 14 residues.

The CDR3 reads CASSFQGWNIQYF. The V gene is TRBV12-3 or TRBV12-4, the J gene TRBJ2-4; TCRdb's assignment of TRBD1 cannot be checked, as there is no DNA. The CDR3 is 13 amino acids.

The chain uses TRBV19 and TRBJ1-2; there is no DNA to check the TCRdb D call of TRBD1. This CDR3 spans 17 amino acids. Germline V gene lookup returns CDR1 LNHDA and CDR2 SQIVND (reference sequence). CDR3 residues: CASSPGTGGSTAYGYTF. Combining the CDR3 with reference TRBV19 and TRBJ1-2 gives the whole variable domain DGGITQSPKYLFRKEGQNVTLSCEQNLNHDAMYWYRQDPGQGLRLIYYSQIVNDFQKGDIAEGYSVSREKKESFPLTVTSAQKNPTAFYLCASSPGTGGSTAYGYTFGSGTRLTVV.

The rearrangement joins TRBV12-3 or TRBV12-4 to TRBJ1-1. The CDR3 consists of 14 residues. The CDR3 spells CASNQKGINTEAFF.